The present T cell receptor (beta chain) was sequenced within a study of somatic mutations in cytotoxic T cells in rheumatoid arthritis. Findings of the study overall: CD8+ clonality rose with age in rheumatoid arthritis patients, not healthy controls.

In regard to this clone: Its antigen is currently unknown.

The CDR3 has 14 amino acids. CDR1 is SGDLS and CDR2 is YYNGEE in the germline V gene. V was clipped by 0 bases and J by 6 bases; unmatched bases: 3. Original processing methods: Seldom did patient CD8+ clones exceeding 1% match published virus-specific TCRB sequences. Libraries were prepared by immunoSEQ multiplex PCR; TCRdb keeps only in-frame clonotypes and omits some of them. The V and J calls and the clone size are those of that table, but D and trimming were determined from the DNA. This table has some 20,000 clones, approximately 83% appearing once. Sequencing was carried out using CD8+ T cells sorted from blood. This chain links TRBV9 with TRBJ1-2; TRBD1 aligns across 9 bases. This clonotype was obtained from an adult with rheumatoid arthritis. The CDR3 sequence: CASSVGYRGHGYTF. The CDR3 DNA reads as TGTGCCAGCAGCGTAGGTTACAGGGGGCATGGCTACACCTTC.